This T cell receptor (beta chain) was sequenced during a study of metastatic and nonmetastatic thyroid tumors (dated by TCRdb to the early 2020s). For the study in its entirety: Repertoires from peripheral blood and from tumor or nodule tissue samples of malignant and benign thyroid patients were compared. Overall study outcomes, separate from this receptor: In both blood and tumor samples, TCR beta diversity was reported to be significantly higher in malignant tumors than in benign nodules.

This clone was picked up many times. The target of this receptor is not known. No much larger clone exists at a distance of one base, and base qualities are not known. None of the patients had been given any treatment before thyroid surgery. Patient clinical samples collected from about 2012 to 2019 were retrospectively analysed using T-cell receptor beta sequencing. Libraries came from PCR. Sequenced on an Illumina HiSeq 4000. High-throughput sequencing was used to profile the TCR beta-chain CDR3 region of every patient. The paper's processing steps were these. A classifier to discriminate distant-metastatic papillary thyroid cancer patients was built from CDR3 differences across clinicopathological groups. The Shannon index was used to assess repertoire diversity, and the Morisita-Horn index was used to assess tumor-blood repertoire similarity. Using fastp trimming at Q25 and MiXCR clonotype assembly, TCRdb reanalyzed the public sequencing data and kept in-frame beta chains. V and J calls and clone size were set by TCRdb, not the authors. The sample profile shows 60,000 or so clones; just over 4% of them were found once. 20% to 25% of the sample goes to the ten largest clones.

V is pared back by 2 bases and J by 1 base, with 12 bases lying between the germline termini. CDR1 SGHTA and CDR2 FQGNSA were looked up in the germline V gene. Reading from cysteine to phenylalanine, the CDR3 counts 16 amino acids. Left in the record is the CDR3 DNA by itself, 48 bases read in frame from the first base. The chain is encoded by TRBV7-2 joined to TRBJ1-5, with TRBD1 tentatively as D gene (6 bases match). Input material: blood. The receptor was derived from a female donor with papillary thyroid cancer or a benign thyroid nodule (not recorded which). Some clones in this sample may be carry-over from other donors' samples. CDR3 protein: CASSLRGGESNQPQHF. The bases read TGTGCCAGCAGCTTACGGGGGGGCGAAAGCAATCAGCCCCAGCATTTT.